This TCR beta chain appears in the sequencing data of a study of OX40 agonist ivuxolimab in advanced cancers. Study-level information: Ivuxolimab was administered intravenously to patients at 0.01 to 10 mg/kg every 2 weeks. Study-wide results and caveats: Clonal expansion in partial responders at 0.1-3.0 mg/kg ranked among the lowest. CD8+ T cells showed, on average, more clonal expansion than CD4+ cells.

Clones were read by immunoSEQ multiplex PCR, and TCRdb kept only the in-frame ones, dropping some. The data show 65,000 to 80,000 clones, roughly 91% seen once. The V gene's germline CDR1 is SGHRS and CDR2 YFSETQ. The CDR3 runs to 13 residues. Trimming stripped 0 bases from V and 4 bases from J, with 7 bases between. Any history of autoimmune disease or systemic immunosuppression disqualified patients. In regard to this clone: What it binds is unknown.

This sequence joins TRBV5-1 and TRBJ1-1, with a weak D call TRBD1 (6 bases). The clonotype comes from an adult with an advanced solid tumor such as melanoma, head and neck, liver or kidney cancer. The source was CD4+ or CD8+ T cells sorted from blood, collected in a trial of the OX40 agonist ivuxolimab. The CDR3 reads CASSLGGGTEAFF. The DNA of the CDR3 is TGCGCCAGCAGCTTGGGAGGGGGCACTGAAGCTTTCTTT.